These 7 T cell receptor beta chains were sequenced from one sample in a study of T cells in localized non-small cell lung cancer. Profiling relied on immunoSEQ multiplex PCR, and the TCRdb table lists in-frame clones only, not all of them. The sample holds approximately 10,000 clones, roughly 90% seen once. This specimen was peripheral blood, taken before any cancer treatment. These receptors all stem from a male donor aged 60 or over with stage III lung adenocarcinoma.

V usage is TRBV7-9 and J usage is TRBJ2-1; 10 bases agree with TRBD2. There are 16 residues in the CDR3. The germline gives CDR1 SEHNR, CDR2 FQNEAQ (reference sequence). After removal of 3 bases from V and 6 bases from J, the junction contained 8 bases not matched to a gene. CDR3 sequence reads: CASSFKPGLASNEQFF. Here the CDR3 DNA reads TGTGCCAGCAGCTTTAAACCGGGACTAGCGAGCAATGAGCAGTTCTTC.

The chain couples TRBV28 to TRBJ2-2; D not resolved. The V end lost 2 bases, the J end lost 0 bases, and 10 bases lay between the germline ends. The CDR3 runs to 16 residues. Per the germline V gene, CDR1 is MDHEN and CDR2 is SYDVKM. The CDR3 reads CASSLMPVPNTGELFF. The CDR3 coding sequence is TGTGCCAGCAGTTTAATGCCGGTGCCGAACACCGGGGAGCTGTTTTTT.

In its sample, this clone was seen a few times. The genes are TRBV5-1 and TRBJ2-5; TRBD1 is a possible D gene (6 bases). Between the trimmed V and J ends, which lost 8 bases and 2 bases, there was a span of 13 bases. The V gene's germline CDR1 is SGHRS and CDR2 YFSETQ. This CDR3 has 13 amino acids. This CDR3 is CASGQNGQETQYF. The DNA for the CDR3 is TGCGCCAGTGGACAGAACGGACAAGAGACCCAGTACTTC.

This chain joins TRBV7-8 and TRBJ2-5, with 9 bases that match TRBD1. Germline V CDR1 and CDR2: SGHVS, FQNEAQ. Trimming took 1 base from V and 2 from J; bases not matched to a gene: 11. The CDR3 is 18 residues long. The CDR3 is CASSLGGGGQGLQETQYF. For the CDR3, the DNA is TGTGCCAGCAGCTTAGGGGGTGGGGGACAGGGCCTACAAGAGACCCAGTACTTC.

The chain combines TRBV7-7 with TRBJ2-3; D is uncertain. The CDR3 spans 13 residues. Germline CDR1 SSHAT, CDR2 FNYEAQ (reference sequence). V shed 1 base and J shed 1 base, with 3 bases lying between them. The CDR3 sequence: CASSLVRTDTQYF. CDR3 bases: TGTGCCAGCAGCTTAGTCCGCACAGATACGCAGTATTTT.

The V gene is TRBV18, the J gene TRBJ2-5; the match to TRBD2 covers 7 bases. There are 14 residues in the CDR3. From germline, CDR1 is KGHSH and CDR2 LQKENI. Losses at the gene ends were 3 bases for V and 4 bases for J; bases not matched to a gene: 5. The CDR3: CASSPAGVGETQYF. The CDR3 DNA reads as TGTGCCAGCTCACCGGCGGGAGTCGGAGAGACCCAGTACTTC.

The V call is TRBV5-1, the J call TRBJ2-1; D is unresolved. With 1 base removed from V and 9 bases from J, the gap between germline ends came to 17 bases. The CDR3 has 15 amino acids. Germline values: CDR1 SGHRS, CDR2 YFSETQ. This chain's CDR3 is CASSLRPRARLEQFF. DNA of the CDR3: TGCGCCAGCAGCTTGAGACCCCGGGCCCGTCTTGAGCAGTTCTTC.